Below are 15 T cell receptor beta chains sequenced from a single sample in a study of blood T cells in healthy people across ages. The use of a sample-barcoded 5' primer and a J-beta primer mix characterized a second PCR of roughly 7 to 11 cycles. TCRdb called the 5' RACE reads again in MiXCR, with one record for every CDR3 protein. This table holds roughly 1.5 million distinct CDR3 sequences, approximately 43% found once. Sample: blood. These receptor sequences come from a woman aged 18 to 35 in good health.

This clonotype was seen ten or more times. This rearrangement joins TRBV20-1 to TRBJ2-7; 9 nucleotides line up with TRBD2. V was clipped by 4 bases and J by 3 bases; unmatched bases: 1. CDR1 DFQATT and CDR2 SNEGSKA come from the germline V gene (reference sequence). This CDR3 is 12 amino acids long. CDR3 nucleotides: TGCAGTGCTATACTAGCGGGCTACGAGCAGTACTTC. This gives the protein CSAILAGYEQYF.

The chain combines TRBV7-6 with TRBJ2-7; 13 nucleotides line up with TRBD2. The DNA end favors TRBJ2-4, so the J call may be wrong. This CDR3 is built from 17 residues. Germline loops: CDR1 SGHVS, CDR2 FNYEAQ. The CDR3 DNA reads as TGTGCCAGCAGCTTAGAACCGACTAGCGGGGGGCCAAACATTCAGTACTTC. It encodes CASSLEPTSGGPNIQYF.

The genes are TRBV5-1 and TRBJ2-5, with D possibly TRBD2 on 6 matching bases. The J call may be mistaken, given a closer DNA end match to TRBJ2-7. Germline CDR1 and CDR2: SGHRS and YFSETQ. This CDR3 has 15 amino acids. This chain's CDR3 is CASGPSEWEAGEQYF. DNA for the CDR3: TGCGCCAGCGGACCTTCGGAATGGGAGGCGGGCGAGCAGTACTTC.

The V call is TRBV27, the J call TRBJ2-1; D remains unclear. CDR1 and CDR2 from the germline V gene are MNHEY and SMNVEV (reference sequence). The CDR3 consists of 12 residues. V was cut by 6 bases and J by 9 bases, with 12 bases left in between. CDR3 nucleotide sequence: TGTGCCAGCAGATTACGAATTGGTGAGCAGTTCTTC. This codes for CASRLRIGEQFF.

This sequence joins TRBV7-2 and TRBJ1-4; no clear D gene. The V end was cut by 3 bases, the J end by 12 bases, with 14 bases between. Germline lookup yields CDR1 SGHTA and CDR2 FQGNSA. This CDR3 has 13 residues. CDR3 nucleotides: TGTGCCAGCAGCTTCGAATCTTATTCTCAACTGTTTTTT. Protein sequence: CASSFESYSQLFF.

The chain uses TRBV28 and TRBJ1-6; 9 bases align to TRBD1. With V trimmed by 5 bases and J by 10 bases, 6 bases remained unmatched. CDR1 MDHEN and CDR2 SYDVKM come from the germline V gene. The CDR3 length is 14 residues. DNA of the CDR3: TGTGCCAGCAGTACGGACAGGGGACGCTCACCCCTCCACTTT. Translating it yields CASSTDRGRSPLHF.

The sample holds a few counts of this clonotype. The CDR3 DNA sequence: TGCAGTGCTAGGGAAGGGAGCTCTAGCACAGATACGCAGTATTTT. Translated, it gives CSAREGSSSTDTQYF. The V and J genes are TRBV20-1 and TRBJ2-3; D may be TRBD2 (5 bases). This CDR3 comprises 15 residues. Trimming removed 3 bases from V and 0 bases from J, with 13 bases in between. Germline V gene data show CDR1 as DFQATT and CDR2 as SNEGSKA (reference sequence).

This chain joins TRBV11-2 and TRBJ2-1; 12 bases are a match to TRBD2. Germline V gene lookup returns CDR1 SGHAT and CDR2 FQNNGV. The V segment lost 2 bases and the J segment 7 bases; nucleotides outside the gene matches: 9. The CDR3 extends over 17 amino acids. This CDR3 reads CASSLIRRLAGENEQFF. CDR3 DNA sequence: TGTGCCAGCAGCTTAATCCGACGACTAGCGGGGGAAAATGAGCAGTTCTTC.

The chain uses TRBV7-9 and TRBJ1-1; no clear D. V lost 5 bases and J lost 6, with 13 bases in between. The CDR3 is 13 amino acids. The germline V gene encodes CDR1 SEHNR and CDR2 FQNEAQ (reference sequence). The CDR3 DNA reads TGTGCCAGCAGCCCGCGTCGGACGGCTGAAGCTTTCTTT. Protein sequence: CASSPRRTAEAFF. The entire variable domain, with the rest obtained from reference TRBV7-9 and TRBJ1-1, is as follows: DTGVSQNPRHKITKRGQNVTFRCDPISEHNRLYWYRQTLGQGPEFLTYFQNEAQLEKSRLLSDRFSAERPKGSFSTLEIQRTEQGDSAMYLCASSPRRTAEAFFGQGTRLTVV.

This clonotype showed up just a few times. The chain carries TRBV7-2 and TRBJ2-1, with D possibly being TRBD2 (5 bases). The CDR3 is made up of 14 amino acids. CDR1 and CDR2 (germline): SGHTA, FQGNSA. V was trimmed by 5 bases and J by 6 bases, leaving 14 bases between them. As DNA, the CDR3 is TGTGCCAGCAGCAGTGAGGGTGCCGTCAATGAGCAGTTCTTC. Translated: CASSSEGAVNEQFF.

The CDR3 spells CASRERVQNTDTQYF. For the CDR3, the DNA is TGCGCCAGCAGAGAAAGGGTCCAGAACACAGATACGCAGTATTTT. This chain links TRBV5-1 with TRBJ2-3, with D unclear. Trimming removed 5 bases from V and 2 bases from J, with 15 bases in between. CDR3 length: 15 residues. Germline values: CDR1 SGHRS, CDR2 YFSETQ. Complete variable domain (other parts from reference TRBV5-1 and TRBJ2-3): KAGVTQTPRYLIKTRGQQVTLSCSPISGHRSVSWYQQTPGQGLQFLFEYFSETQRNKGNFPGRFSGRQFSNSRSEMNVSTLELGDSALYLCASRERVQNTDTQYFGPGTRLTVL.

The chain carries TRBV25-1 and TRBJ2-1, with 8 bases matching TRBD2. There are 18 residues in the CDR3. V shed 5 bases, J shed 1 base, and the junction held 13 bases outside the gene matches. CDR1 MGHDK and CDR2 SYGVNS come from the germline V gene. In DNA, the CDR3 is TGTGCCAGCAGTTACCGGGGGGGACCCTCCGGTTCCTACAATGAGCAGTTCTTC. It is translated as CASSYRGGPSGSYNEQFF.

This clonotype was counted only a few times. The chain is built from TRBV4-1 and TRBJ2-5; TRBD1 agrees at 9 bases. Per the germline V gene, CDR1 is MGHRA and CDR2 is YSYEKL. Trimming removed 2 bases from V and 5 bases from J; junction bases left unmatched: 3. This CDR3 is built from 14 residues. The CDR3 bases are TGCGCCAGCAGCCAAACAGGGGGCAGCGAGACCCAGTACTTC. It is translated as CASSQTGGSETQYF.

The V call is TRBV29-1, the J call TRBJ1-2; the match to TRBD1 covers 7 bases. The length of the CDR3 is 13 residues. The germline V gene encodes CDR1 SQVTM and CDR2 ANQGSEA. V lost 6 bases to trimming and J lost 2 bases; unmatched junction nucleotides: 6. The CDR3 region is CSVGGQENYGYTF. CDR3 bases: TGCAGCGTCGGAGGACAGGAGAACTATGGCTACACCTTC.

The rearrangement joins TRBV20-1 to TRBJ2-7; 11 bases agree with TRBD1. After removal of 5 bases from V and 3 bases from J, the junction contained 6 bases not matched to a gene. CDR1 DFQATT and CDR2 SNEGSKA come from the germline V gene (reference sequence). The CDR3 has 14 residues. The CDR3 nucleotides are TGCAGTGCTGCCTGGGACAGGGGGTTCTACGAGCAGTACTTC. Encoded protein: CSAAWDRGFYEQYF.